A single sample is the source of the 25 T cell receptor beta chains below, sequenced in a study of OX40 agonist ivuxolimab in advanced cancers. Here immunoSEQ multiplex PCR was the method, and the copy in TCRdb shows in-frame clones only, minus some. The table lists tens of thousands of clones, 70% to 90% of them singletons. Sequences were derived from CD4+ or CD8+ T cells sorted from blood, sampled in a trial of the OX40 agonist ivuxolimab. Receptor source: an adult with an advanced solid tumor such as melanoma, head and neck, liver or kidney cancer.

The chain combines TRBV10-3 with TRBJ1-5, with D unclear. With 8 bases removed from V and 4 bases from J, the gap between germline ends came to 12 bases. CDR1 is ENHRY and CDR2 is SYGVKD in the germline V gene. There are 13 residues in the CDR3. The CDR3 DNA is TGTGCCATCCGCTCTAGTATGAATCAGCCCCAGCATTTT. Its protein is CAIRSSMNQPQHF.

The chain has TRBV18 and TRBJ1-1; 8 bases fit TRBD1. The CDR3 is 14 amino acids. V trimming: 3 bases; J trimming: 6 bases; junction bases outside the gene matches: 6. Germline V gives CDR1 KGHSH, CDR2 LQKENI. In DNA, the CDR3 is TGTGCCAGCTCACCTACAGGGGGAAGTGCTGAAGCTTTCTTT. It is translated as CASSPTGGSAEAFF. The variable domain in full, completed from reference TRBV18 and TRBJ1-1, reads NAGVMQNPRHLVRRRGQEARLRCSPMKGHSHVYWYRQLPEEGLKFMVYLQKENIIDESGMPKERFSAEFPKEGPSILRIQQVVRGDSAAYFCASSPTGGSAEAFFGQGTRLTVV.

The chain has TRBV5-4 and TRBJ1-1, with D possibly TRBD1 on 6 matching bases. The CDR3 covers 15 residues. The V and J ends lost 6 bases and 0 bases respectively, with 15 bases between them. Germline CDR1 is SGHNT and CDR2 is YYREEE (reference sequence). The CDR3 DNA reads TGTGCCAGCAATCTTAGGGGGGGGGTGAACACTGAAGCTTTCTTT. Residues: CASNLRGGVNTEAFF.

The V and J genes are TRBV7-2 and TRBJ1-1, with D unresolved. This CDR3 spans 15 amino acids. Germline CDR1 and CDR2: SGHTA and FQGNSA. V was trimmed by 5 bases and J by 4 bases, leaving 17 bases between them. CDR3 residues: CASSPQVGGSTEAFF. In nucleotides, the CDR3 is TGTGCCAGCAGCCCGCAGGTGGGAGGGAGCACTGAAGCTTTCTTT.

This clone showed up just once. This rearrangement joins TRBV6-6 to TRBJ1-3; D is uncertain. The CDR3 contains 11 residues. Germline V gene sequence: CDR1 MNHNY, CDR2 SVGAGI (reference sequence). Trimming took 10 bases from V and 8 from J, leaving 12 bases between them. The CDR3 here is CATRNGDTIYF. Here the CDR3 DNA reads TGTGCCACTAGGAACGGGGACACCATATATTTT.

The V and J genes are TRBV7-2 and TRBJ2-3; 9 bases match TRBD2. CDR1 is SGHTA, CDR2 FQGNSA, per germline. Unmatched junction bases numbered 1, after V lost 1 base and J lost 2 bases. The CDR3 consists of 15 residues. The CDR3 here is CASSLGGGVTDTQYF. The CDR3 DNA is TGTGCCAGCAGCTTAGGCGGGGGGGTCACAGATACGCAGTATTTT.

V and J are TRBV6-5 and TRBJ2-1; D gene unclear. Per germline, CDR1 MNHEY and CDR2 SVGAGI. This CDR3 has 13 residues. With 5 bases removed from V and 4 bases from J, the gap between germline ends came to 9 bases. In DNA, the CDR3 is TGTGCCAGCAGTCTCGAGAAATACAATGAGCAGTTCTTC. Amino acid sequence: CASSLEKYNEQFF.

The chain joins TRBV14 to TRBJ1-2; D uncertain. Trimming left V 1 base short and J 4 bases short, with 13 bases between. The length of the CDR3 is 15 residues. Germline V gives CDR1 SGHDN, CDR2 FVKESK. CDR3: CASSQGDPIGYGYTF. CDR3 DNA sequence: TGTGCCAGCAGCCAAGGAGATCCTATCGGCTATGGCTACACCTTC.

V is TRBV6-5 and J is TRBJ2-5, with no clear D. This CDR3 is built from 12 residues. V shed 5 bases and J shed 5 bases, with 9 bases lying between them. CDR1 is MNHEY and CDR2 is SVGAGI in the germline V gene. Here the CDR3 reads CASSVLMETQYF. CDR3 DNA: TGTGCCAGCAGTGTGCTGATGGAGACCCAGTACTTC.

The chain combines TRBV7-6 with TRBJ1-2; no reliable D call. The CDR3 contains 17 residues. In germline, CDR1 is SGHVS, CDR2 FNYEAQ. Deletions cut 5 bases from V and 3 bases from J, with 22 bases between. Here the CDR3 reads CASSPRLSGKSDYGYTF. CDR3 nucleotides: TGTGCCAGCAGCCCCCGGTTGTCCGGGAAGAGCGACTATGGCTACACCTTC. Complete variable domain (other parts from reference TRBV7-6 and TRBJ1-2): GAGVSQSPRYKVTKRGQDVALRCDPISGHVSLYWYRQALGQGPEFLTYFNYEAQQDKSGLPNDRFSAERPEGSISTLTIQRTEQRDSAMYRCASSPRLSGKSDYGYTFGSGTRLTVV.

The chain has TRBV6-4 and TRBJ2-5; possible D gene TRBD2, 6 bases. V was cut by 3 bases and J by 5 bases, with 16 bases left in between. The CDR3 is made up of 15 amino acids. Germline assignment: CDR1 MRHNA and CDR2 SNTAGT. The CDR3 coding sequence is TGTGCCAGCAGTGAACCGGGACTCACGGGTGAGACCCAGTACTTC. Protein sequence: CASSEPGLTGETQYF.

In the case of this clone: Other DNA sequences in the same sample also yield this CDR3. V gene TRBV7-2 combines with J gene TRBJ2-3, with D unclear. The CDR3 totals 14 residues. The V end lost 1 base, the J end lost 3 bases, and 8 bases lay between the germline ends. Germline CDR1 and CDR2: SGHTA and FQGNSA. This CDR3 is CASSLGASTDTQYF. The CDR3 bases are TGTGCCAGCAGCTTAGGAGCGTCAACAGATACGCAGTATTTT.

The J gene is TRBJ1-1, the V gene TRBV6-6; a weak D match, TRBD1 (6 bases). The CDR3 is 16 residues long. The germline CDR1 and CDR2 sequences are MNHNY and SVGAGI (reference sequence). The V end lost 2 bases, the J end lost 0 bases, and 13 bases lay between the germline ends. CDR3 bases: TGTGCCAGCAGTTACCGACAGGAGGATTTGAACACTGAAGCTTTCTTT. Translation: CASSYRQEDLNTEAFF.

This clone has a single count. The DNA for the CDR3 is TGTGCCAGCAGCTTGACTACTAGGACAGATACGCAGTATTTT. Translating gives CASSLTTRTDTQYF. The chain links TRBV5-4 to TRBJ2-3, with a tentative D call TRBD2 (5 bases). V shed 1 base and J shed 3 bases, with 9 bases lying between them. This CDR3 is built from 14 residues. Germline values: CDR1 SGHNT, CDR2 YYREEE (reference sequence).

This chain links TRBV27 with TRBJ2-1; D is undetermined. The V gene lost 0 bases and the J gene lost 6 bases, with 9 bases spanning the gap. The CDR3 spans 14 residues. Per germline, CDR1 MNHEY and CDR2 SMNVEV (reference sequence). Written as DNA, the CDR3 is TGTGCCAGCAGTTTATCTCGGCAGAGCAATGAGCAGTTCTTC. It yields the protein CASSLSRQSNEQFF.

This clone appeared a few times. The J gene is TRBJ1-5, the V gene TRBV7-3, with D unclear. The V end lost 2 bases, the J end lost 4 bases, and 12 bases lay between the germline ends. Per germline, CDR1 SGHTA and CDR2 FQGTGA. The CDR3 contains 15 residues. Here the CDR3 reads CASSLVWEGNQPQHF. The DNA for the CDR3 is TGTGCCAGCAGCTTAGTTTGGGAGGGAAATCAGCCCCAGCATTTT.

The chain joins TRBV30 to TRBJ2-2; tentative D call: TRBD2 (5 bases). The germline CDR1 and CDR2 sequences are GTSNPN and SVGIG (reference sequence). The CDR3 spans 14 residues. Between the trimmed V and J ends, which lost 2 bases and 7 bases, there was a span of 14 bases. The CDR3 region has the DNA TGTGCCTGGAGTCTCGGCCAAAGCGGCGGGGAGCTGTTTTTT. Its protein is CAWSLGQSGGELFF.

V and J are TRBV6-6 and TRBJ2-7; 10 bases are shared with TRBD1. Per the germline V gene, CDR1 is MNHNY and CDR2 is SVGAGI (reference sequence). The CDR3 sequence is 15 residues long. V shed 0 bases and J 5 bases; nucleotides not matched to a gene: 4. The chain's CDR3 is CASSYSGQGRHEQYF. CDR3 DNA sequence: TGTGCCAGCAGTTACTCGGGACAGGGGCGGCACGAGCAGTACTTC.

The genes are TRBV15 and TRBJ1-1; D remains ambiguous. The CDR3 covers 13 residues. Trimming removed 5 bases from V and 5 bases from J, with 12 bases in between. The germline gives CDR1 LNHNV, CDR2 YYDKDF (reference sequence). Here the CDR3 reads CATSVVGRTEAFF. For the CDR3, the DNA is TGTGCCACCAGCGTAGTGGGGAGGACTGAAGCTTTCTTT. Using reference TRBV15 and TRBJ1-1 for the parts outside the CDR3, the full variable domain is DAMVIQNPRYQVTQFGKPVTLSCSQTLNHNVMYWYQQKSSQAPKLLFHYYDKDFNNEADTPDNFQSRRPNTSFCFLDIRSPGLGDTAMYLCATSVVGRTEAFFGQGTRLTVV.

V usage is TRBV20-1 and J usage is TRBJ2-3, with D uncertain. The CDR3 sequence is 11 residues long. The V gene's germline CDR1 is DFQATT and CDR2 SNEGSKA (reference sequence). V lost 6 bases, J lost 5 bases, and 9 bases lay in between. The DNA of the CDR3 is TGCAGTGCCCTGGCTTTAGATACGCAGTATTTT. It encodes CSALALDTQYF.

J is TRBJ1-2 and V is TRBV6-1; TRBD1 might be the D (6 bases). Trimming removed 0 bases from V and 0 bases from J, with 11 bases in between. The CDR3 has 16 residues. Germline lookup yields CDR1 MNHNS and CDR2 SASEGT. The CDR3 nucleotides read TGTGCCAGCAGTGAAGCTACAGGGCAAGCTAACTATGGCTACACCTTC. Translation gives CASSEATGQANYGYTF.

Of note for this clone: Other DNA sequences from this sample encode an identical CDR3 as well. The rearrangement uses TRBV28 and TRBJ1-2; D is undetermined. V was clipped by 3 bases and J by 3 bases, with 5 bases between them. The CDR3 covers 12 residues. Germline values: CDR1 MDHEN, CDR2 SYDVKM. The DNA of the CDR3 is TGTGCCAGCAGTTTGTCAGACTATGGCTACACCTTC. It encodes CASSLSDYGYTF.

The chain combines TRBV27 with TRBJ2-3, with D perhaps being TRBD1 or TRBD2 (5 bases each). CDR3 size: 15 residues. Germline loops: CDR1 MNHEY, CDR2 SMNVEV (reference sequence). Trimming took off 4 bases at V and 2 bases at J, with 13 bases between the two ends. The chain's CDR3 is CASSSWGSYTDTQYF. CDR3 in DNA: TGTGCCAGCAGTTCTTGGGGGAGTTACACAGATACGCAGTATTTT.

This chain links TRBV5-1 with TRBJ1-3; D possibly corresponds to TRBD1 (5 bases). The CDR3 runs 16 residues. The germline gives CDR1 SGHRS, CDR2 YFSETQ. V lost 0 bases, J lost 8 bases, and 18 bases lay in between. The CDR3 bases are TGCGCCAGCAGCTTGGCCGGAAGGACAACGGCGGACACCATATATTTT. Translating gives CASSLAGRTTADTIYF.

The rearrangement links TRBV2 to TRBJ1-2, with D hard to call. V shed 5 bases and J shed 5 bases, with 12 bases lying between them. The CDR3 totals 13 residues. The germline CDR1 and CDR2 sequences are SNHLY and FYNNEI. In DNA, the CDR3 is TGTGCCAGCAGTCCCGGGTATTATTATGGCTACACCTTC. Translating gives CASSPGYYYGYTF.